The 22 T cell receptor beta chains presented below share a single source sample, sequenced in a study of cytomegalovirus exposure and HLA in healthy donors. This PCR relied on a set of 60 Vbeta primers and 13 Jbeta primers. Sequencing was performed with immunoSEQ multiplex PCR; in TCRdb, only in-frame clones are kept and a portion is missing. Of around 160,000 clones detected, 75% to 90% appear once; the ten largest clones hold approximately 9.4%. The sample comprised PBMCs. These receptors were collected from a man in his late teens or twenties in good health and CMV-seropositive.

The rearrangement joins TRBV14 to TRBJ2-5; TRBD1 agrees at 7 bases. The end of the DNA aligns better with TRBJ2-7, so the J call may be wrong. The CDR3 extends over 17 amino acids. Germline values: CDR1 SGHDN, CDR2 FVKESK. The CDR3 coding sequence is TGTGCCAGCAGCCATAATGGGCCGGGACAGAAAAACTACGAGCAGTACTTC. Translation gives CASSHNGPGQKNYEQYF.

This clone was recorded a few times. The CDR3 loop is CASSLETRGKGYTF. The CDR3 DNA follows: TGCGCCAGCAGCTTGGAAACCAGGGGTAAAGGCTACACCTTC. The chain joins TRBV5-1 to TRBJ1-2, with D possibly TRBD1 on 6 matching bases. The germline gives CDR1 SGHRS, CDR2 YFSETQ. This CDR3 region has 14 residues. Trimming pared 0 bases from V and 8 bases from J, leaving 14 bases between.

In nucleotides, the CDR3 is TGTGCCAGCAGCTTGTTCTTGAGACTAGCGGTCCAAGAGACCCAGTACTTC. Translation gives CASSLFLRLAVQETQYF. The genes are TRBV5-6 and TRBJ2-5; 9 nucleotides align to TRBD2. CDR1 SGHDT and CDR2 YYEEEE come from the germline V gene. This CDR3 comprises 17 residues. V lost 1 base and J lost 1; bases outside the gene matches: 8. Full variable domain (remainder filled in from reference TRBV5-6 and TRBJ2-5): DAGVTQSPTHLIKTRGQQVTLRCSPKSGHDTVSWYQQALGQGPQFIFQYYEEEERQRGNFPDRFSGHQFPNYSSELNVNALLLGDSALYLCASSLFLRLAVQETQYFGPGTRLLVL.

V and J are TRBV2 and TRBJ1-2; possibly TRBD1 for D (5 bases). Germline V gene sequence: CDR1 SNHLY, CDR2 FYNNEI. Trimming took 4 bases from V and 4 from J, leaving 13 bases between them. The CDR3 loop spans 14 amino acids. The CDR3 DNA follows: TGTGCCAGCAGTGGGGCTCAGGGATTCTATGGCTACACCTTC. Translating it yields CASSGAQGFYGYTF.

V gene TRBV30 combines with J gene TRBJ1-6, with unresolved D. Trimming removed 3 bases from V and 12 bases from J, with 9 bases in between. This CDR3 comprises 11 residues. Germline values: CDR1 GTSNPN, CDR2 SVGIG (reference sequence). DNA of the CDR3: TGTGCCTGGAGCCAAGGAGGACCCCTCCACTTT. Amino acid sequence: CAWSQGGPLHF. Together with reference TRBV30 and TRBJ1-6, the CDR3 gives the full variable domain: SQTIHQWPATLVQPVGSPLSLECTVEGTSNPNLYWYRQAAGRGLQLLFYSVGIGQISSEVPQNLSASRPQDRQFILSSKKLLLSDSGFYLCAWSQGGPLHFGNGTRLTVT.

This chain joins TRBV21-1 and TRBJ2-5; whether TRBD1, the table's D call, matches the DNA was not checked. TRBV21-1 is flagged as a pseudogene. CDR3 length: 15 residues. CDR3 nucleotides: TGTGCCAGCAGCATCTCCGGGACAGTCCAAGAGACCCAGTACTTC. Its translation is CASSISGTVQETQYF.

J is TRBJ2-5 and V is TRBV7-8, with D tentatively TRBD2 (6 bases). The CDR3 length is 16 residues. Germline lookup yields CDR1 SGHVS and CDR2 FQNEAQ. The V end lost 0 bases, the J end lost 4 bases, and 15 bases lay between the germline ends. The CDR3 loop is CASSLAGGRGRETQYF. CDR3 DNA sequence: TGTGCCAGCAGCTTAGCGGGAGGAAGAGGACGAGAGACCCAGTACTTC. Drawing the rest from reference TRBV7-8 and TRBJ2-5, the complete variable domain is GAGVSQSPRYKVAKRGQDVALRCDPISGHVSLFWYQQALGQGPEFLTYFQNEAQLDKSGLPSDRFFAERPEGSVSTLKIQRTQQEDSAVYLCASSLAGGRGRETQYFGPGTRLLVL.

CDR3 residues: CAGEGQREKGEQFF. CDR3 nucleotides: TGTGCCGGGGAGGGGCAACGGGAAAAGGGTGAGCAGTTCTTC. The rearrangement joins TRBV2 to TRBJ2-1; TRBD2 matches at 7 bases. J was trimmed by 9 bases and V by 11 bases; bases with no gene match: 16. CDR3 length: 14 residues. CDR1 is SNHLY, CDR2 FYNNEI, per germline.

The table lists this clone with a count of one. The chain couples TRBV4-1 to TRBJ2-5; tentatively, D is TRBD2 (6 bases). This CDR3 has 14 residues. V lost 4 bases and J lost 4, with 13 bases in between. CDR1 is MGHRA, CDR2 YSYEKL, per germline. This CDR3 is CASSPFTGGETQYF. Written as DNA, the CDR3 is TGCGCCAGCAGCCCATTCACCGGGGGAGAGACCCAGTACTTC.

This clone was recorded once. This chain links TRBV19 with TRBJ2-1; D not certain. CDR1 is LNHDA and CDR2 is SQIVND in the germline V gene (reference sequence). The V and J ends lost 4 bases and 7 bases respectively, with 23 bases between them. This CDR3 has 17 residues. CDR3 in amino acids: CASSTPLGLGGDNEQFF. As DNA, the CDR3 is TGTGCCAGTAGTACCCCATTGGGTCTTGGCGGTGATAATGAGCAGTTCTTC. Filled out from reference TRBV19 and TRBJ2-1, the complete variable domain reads DGGITQSPKYLFRKEGQNVTLSCEQNLNHDAMYWYRQDPGQGLRLIYYSQIVNDFQKGDIAEGYSVSREKKESFPLTVTSAQKNPTAFYLCASSTPLGLGGDNEQFFGPGTRLTVL.

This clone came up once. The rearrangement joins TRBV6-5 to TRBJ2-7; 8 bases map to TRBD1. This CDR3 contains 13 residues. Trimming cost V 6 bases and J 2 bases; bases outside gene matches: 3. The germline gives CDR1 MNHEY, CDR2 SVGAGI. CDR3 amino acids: CASRTGGTYEQYF. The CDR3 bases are TGTGCCAGCAGAACAGGGGGGACCTACGAGCAGTACTTC.

The CDR3 protein is CASSFRPGQSNTGELFF. The CDR3 DNA follows: TGCGCCAGCAGCTTCCGACCGGGACAGTCAAACACCGGGGAGCTGTTTTTT. This chain joins TRBV5-1 and TRBJ2-2; 7 positions match TRBD1. Trimming took 2 bases from V and 2 from J; bases not matched to a gene: 9. The CDR3 contains 17 residues. Germline CDR1 reads SGHRS; CDR2 reads YFSETQ.

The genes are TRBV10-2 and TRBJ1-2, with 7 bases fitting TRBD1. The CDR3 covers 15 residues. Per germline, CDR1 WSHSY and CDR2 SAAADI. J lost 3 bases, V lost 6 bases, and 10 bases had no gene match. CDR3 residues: CASRGIAGTDYGYTF. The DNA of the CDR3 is TGCGCCAGCAGGGGGATCGCCGGGACAGACTATGGCTACACCTTC.

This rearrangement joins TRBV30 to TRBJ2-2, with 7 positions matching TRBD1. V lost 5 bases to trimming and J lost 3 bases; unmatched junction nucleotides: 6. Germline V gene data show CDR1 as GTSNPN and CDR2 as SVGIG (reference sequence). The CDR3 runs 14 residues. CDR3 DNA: TGTGCCTGGTACAGGGGTAAGGACACCGGGGAGCTGTTTTTT. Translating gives CAWYRGKDTGELFF.

The CDR3, as DNA: TGTGCCACCAGCGCCGCCTCCGGGACTTCCAGGTACGAGCAGTACTTC. Protein: CATSAASGTSRYEQYF. The V and J genes are TRBV15 and TRBJ2-7; tentative D call: TRBD2 (6 bases). Trimming took 5 bases from V and 4 from J, leaving 21 bases between them. The CDR3 is 16 residues long. Germline V gene lookup returns CDR1 LNHNV and CDR2 YYDKDF (reference sequence).

This CDR3 reads CASSPQADSAYEQYF. In DNA form, the CDR3 reads TGTGCCAGCAGCCCTCAGGCGGACTCAGCCTACGAGCAGTACTTC. The rearrangement links TRBV7-6 to TRBJ2-7; tentatively, D is TRBD2 (5 bases). The V gene's germline CDR1 is SGHVS and CDR2 FNYEAQ. CDR3 length: 15 residues. V gave up 5 bases and J gave up 2 bases, with 16 bases separating them.

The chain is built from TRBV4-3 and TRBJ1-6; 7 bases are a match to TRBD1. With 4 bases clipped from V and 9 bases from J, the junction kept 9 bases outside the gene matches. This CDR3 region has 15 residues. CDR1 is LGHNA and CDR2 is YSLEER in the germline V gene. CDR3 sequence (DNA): TGCGCCAGCAGCCTCTACAGGGGCTGGTTTTCACCCCTCCACTTT. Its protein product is CASSLYRGWFSPLHF.

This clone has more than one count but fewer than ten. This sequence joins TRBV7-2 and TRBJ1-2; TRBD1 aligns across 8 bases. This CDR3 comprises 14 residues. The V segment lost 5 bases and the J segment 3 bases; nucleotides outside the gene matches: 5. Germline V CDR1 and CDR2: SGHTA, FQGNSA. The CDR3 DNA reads TGTGCCAGCAGCATTGGGACAGGTGACTATGGCTACACCTTC. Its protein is CASSIGTGDYGYTF. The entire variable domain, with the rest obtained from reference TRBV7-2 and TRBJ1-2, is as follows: GAGVSQSPSNKVTEKGKDVELRCDPISGHTALYWYRQSLGQGLEFLIYFQGNSAPDKSGLPSDRFSAERTGGSVSTLTIQRTQQEDSAVYLCASSIGTGDYGYTFGSGTRLTVV.

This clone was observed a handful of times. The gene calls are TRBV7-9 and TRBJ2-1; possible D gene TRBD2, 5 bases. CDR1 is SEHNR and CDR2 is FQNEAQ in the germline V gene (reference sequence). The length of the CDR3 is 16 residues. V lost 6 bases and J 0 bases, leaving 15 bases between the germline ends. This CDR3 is CASSKTPGDSYNEQFF. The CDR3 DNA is TGTGCCAGCAGTAAGACTCCCGGGGACTCCTACAATGAGCAGTTCTTC.

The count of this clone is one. The CDR3 DNA reads as TGTGCCAGCAGCGTAGACGCAATAGCTGGAAACACCATATATTTT. Encoded protein: CASSVDAIAGNTIYF. V and J are TRBV9 and TRBJ1-3; no definite D call. Between the trimmed V and J ends, which lost 0 bases and 2 bases, there was a span of 9 bases. CDR1 SGDLS and CDR2 YYNGEE come from the germline V gene. The CDR3 covers 15 residues.

The CDR3, as DNA: TGCGCCAGCAGCTTGGGGACCGGTGGGACAGGGTATTTCCATGAGCAGTTCTTC. Its translation: CASSLGTGGTGYFHEQFF. J is TRBJ2-1 and V is TRBV5-1; 9 nucleotides match TRBD1. The junction had 15 bases not matched to a gene; V was cut back by 0 bases and J by 8 bases. The CDR3 runs 18 residues. The germline V gene has CDR1 SGHRS and CDR2 YFSETQ.

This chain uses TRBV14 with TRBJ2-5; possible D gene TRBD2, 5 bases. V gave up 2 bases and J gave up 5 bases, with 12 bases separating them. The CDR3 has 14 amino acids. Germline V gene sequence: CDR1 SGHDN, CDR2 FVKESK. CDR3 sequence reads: CASSQLRGLETQYF. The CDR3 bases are TGTGCCAGCAGCCAATTACGGGGTTTGGAGACCCAGTACTTC.